This TCR beta chain emerged from a study of T cells after yellow fever vaccination. MiXCR, applied by TCRdb to the 5' RACE reads, yields one record per CDR3 protein. The sample has a few hundred thousand distinct CDR3 sequences, 3.5% to 5% seen once. The sample in question was PBMCs, obtained 15 days after the yellow fever booster vaccination. This TCR came from a young man who received the YFV17D yellow fever vaccine.

The CDR3 DNA reads TGTGCCAGCAGTTTAGTGGGGCCCAATGAGCAGTTCTTC. This sequence encodes CASSLVGPNEQFF. The rearrangement uses TRBV27 and TRBJ2-1; D is possibly TRBD1 (5 bases). CDR3 length: 13 residues. The germline V and J ends were trimmed by 2 bases and 6 bases, with 8 bases remaining between them. The germline gives CDR1 MNHEY, CDR2 SMNVEV (reference sequence).